This T cell receptor (beta chain) was identified during a study of read filtering for tumor transcriptome and immune sequencing (TCRdb year 2020). For context, the study as a whole: Of the patients in the cohort, around 17 were male and 11 to 15 were female, and their mean age was about 68 years, with a range of 47 to 80. By revised international staging, eight or nine patients were R-ISS I, around 15 were R-ISS II and more than five were R-ISS III. As a main aim, a read-filtering strategy for immune repertoire data was addressed, with the specific question being whether clonotypes supported by a single read should be removed. TCR-region mapped reads per sample ranged from about 4.05 to 11 million with IR-seq versus only about 80 to 1,300 with RNA-seq. After DNase treatment, whole-transcriptome libraries were prepared using the TruSeq RNA Access Library Prep Kit. Using the same bone marrow samples, the study compared TCR repertoires obtained by targeted immune repertoire sequencing with those obtained by bulk whole-transcriptome sequencing.

The germline V gene (reference sequence) specifies LGHDT as CDR1 and YNNKEL as CDR2. There are 18 amino acids in the CDR3, from cysteine to phenylalanine inclusive. Solely the CDR3 DNA is kept, with 54 bases framed from the first base. The V end loses 0 bases and the J end loses 1 base, and a stretch of 18 bases separates them. The paper's findings and limits, for the study overall: The sorted CD138-negative fraction was composed of a mixed bone marrow immune population rather than of purified T cells. The correlation between IR-seq and RNA-seq shared clonotype proportions rose when single-read clonotypes were removed. Compared with RNA-seq, IR-seq captured clonotypes at much greater depth and more reliably, and a smaller IR-seq throughput was enough to identify most of the shared clonotypes. Single-read clonotypes made up 80% to 90% of clonotypes but only about 3.5% of total reads in IR-seq, compared with approximately 70% of clonotypes and 44.6% of reads in RNA-seq.

The Immunoverse kit was used to build TCR libraries from roughly 370 ng RNA, with molecular barcoded adaptors covering alpha/delta and beta/gamma chains. TCR library preparation used the same RNA that went into transcriptome sequencing. TCR libraries were sequenced on an Illumina HiSeq 4000 with 2 x 150 cycles. Per the source publication's procedure: TCR reads were aligned to human V, D, J and C references and assembled into CDR3 clonotypes with MiXCR, including quality filtering and error correction. The tcR package in R was used for analysis of clonotype counts and gene usage diversity. Raw mapping reads were checked after the RNA-seq reads had been mapped by STAR aligner version 2.5.3a onto the human GRCh37 genome. IR-seq fastq files were randomly downsampled with Seqtk 1.3 to test the effect of sequencing depth on detected clonotypes. Using fastp trimming at Q25 and MiXCR clonotype assembly, TCRdb reanalyzed the public sequencing data and kept in-frame beta chains. CDR3 protein sequences are deduplicated, and each keeps its most common genes and DNA. TCRdb, not the authors, supplied the V and J calls. Here the sample has about 62,000 distinct CDR3 sequences; approximately 19% occur a single time. Approximately 11% of the sample is in the top ten clones.

Every patient had bone marrow sampled at the time of active disease. Ficoll-Hypaque density gradient centrifugation was used to isolate the bone marrow mononuclear cells. To remove myeloma plasma cells, the cells were labeled with CD138 magnetic microbeads on a MACS separator, and CD138-negative cells were then collected by negative selection. Flow cytometry with CD138 antibodies on an Attune NxT was used to check how pure the isolated cells were. TRIzol reagent was used to extract total RNA, which was then quantified with a NanoDrop spectrophotometer. Paired RNA-seq and IR-seq were performed on each patient's CD138-negative bone marrow sample. This clonotype was seen ten or more times. Its antigen remains undetermined. No quality values exist for individual bases; no much larger clone is one base distant.

The clonotype originates from a donor at least 40 years old with multiple myeloma. Here the chain combines TRBV3-1 and TRBJ1-1, with TRBD1 as a weak D call on 5 bases. The specimen was a population of CD138-negative cells sorted from bone marrow. The cell subset or site label, as the study defines it: bone marrow mononuclear cells depleted of CD138+ plasma/myeloma cells by negative magnetic selection. The nucleotide sequence is TGTGCCAGCAGCCAAGATGGTGGGGGGATGGGTGGGAACACTGAAGCTTTCTTT. Its product reads: CASSQDGGGMGGNTEAFF.